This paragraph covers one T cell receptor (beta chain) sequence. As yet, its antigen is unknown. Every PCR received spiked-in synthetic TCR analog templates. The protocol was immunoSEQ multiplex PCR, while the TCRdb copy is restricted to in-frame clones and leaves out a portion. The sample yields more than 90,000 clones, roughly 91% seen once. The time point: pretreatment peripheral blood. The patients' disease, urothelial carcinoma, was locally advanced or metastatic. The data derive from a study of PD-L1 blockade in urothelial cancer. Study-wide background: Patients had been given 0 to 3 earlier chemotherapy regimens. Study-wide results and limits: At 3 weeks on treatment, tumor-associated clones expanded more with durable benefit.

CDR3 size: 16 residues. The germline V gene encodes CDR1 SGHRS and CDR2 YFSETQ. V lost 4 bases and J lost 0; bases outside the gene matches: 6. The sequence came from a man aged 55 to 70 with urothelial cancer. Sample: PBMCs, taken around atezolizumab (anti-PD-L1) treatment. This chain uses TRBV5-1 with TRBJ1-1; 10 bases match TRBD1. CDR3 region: CASSPMTGGLNTEAFF. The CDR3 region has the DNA TGCGCCAGCAGCCCCATGACAGGGGGCTTGAACACTGAAGCTTTCTTT.